A single sample gave rise to the 14 T cell receptor beta chains below, sequenced in a study of blood T cell repertoires in COVID-19. Sequenced by immunoSEQ multiplex PCR; TCRdb stores in-frame clones only, minus some. The sample has about 240,000 clones, 85% seen once. The sample comprised peripheral blood. The receptors were sampled from a man in his fifties or sixties with COVID-19, enrolled during active disease.

The chain combines TRBV7-9 with TRBJ2-3; D possibly corresponds to TRBD2 (7 bases). The CDR3 has 15 amino acids. Germline CDR1 is SEHNR and CDR2 is FQNEAQ (reference sequence). The germline V and J ends were trimmed by 4 bases and 0 bases, with 11 bases remaining between them. The CDR3 nucleotides read TGTGCCAGCAGCTCCGGGGGGCCTAGCACAGATACGCAGTATTTT. Its protein product is CASSSGGPSTDTQYF.

The CDR3 region has the DNA TGTGCCAGCAGCCTCTGGGTGCCGGGACAGGGGGCTCGAGGATCACCCCTCCACTTT. It is translated as CASSLWVPGQGARGSPLHF. V gene TRBV3-1 (or the pseudogene TRBV3-2) combines with J gene TRBJ1-6; 12 bases are shared with TRBD1. The V segment lost 4 bases and the J segment 10 bases; nucleotides outside the gene matches: 17. This CDR3 region has 19 residues. CDR1 is LGHDT and CDR2 is YNNKEL in the germline V gene (reference sequence).

This chain connects TRBV5-4 to TRBJ2-5, with D possibly matching TRBD1 (5 bases). V was clipped by 2 bases and J by 2 bases, with 13 bases between them. This CDR3 spans 15 amino acids. The germline CDR1 and CDR2 sequences are SGHNT and YYREEE (reference sequence). The chain's CDR3 is CASSFAGYGQETQYF. For the CDR3, the DNA is TGTGCCAGCAGCTTCGCAGGGTACGGTCAAGAGACCCAGTACTTC.

The V call is TRBV5-1, the J call TRBJ2-2, with D tentatively TRBD1 (5 bases). Trimming removed 2 bases at V and 2 bases at J, with 10 bases between. The CDR3 consists of 15 residues. The V gene's germline CDR1 is SGHRS and CDR2 YFSETQ. CDR3 in amino acids: CASSLGQGNTGELFF. The DNA for the CDR3 is TGCGCCAGCAGCTTAGGGCAGGGAAACACCGGGGAGCTGTTTTTT. Using reference TRBV5-1 and TRBJ2-2 for the parts outside the CDR3, the full variable domain is KAGVTQTPRYLIKTRGQQVTLSCSPISGHRSVSWYQQTPGQGLQFLFEYFSETQRNKGNFPGRFSGRQFSNSRSEMNVSTLELGDSALYLCASSLGQGNTGELFFGEGSRLTVL.

This clone was recorded only once. The chain joins TRBV5-4 to TRBJ2-6; D gene ambiguous. The V end lost 5 bases, the J end lost 3 bases, and 9 bases lay between the germline ends. CDR1 is SGHNT and CDR2 is YYREEE in the germline V gene (reference sequence). This CDR3 has 14 residues. CDR3 residues: CASRTVVGANVLTF. Here the CDR3 DNA reads TGTGCCAGCAGAACGGTGGTTGGGGCCAACGTCCTGACTTTC.

The gene calls are TRBV30 and TRBJ2-7; weak D call: TRBD2 (6 bases). CDR1 is GTSNPN, CDR2 SVGIG, per germline (reference sequence). V was cut by 0 bases and J by 1 base, with 13 bases left in between. CDR3 length equals 15 residues. CDR3 bases: TGTGCCTGGAGTGTACCCGGGGGTTGGTCCTACGAGCAGTACTTC. Amino acids: CAWSVPGGWSYEQYF. Based on the CDR3 plus reference TRBV30 and TRBJ2-7, the full variable domain is SQTIHQWPATLVQPVGSPLSLECTVEGTSNPNLYWYRQAAGRGLQLLFYSVGIGQISSEVPQNLSASRPQDRQFILSSKKLLLSDSGFYLCAWSVPGGWSYEQYFGPGTRLTVT.

The chain links TRBV5-1 to TRBJ1-2, with TRBD1 matching over 7 bases. V lost 3 bases, J lost 0 bases, and 5 bases stayed unmatched. In germline, CDR1 is SGHRS, CDR2 YFSETQ. This CDR3 contains 15 residues. The CDR3 loop is CASSSTGDTNYGYTF. DNA for the CDR3: TGCGCCAGCAGCTCAACAGGGGACACTAACTATGGCTACACCTTC.

This sequence joins TRBV7-6 and TRBJ1-2, with TRBD1 matching over 10 bases. J lost 2 bases, V lost 5 bases, and 8 bases had no gene match. CDR1 and CDR2 from the germline V gene are SGHVS and FNYEAQ. This CDR3 contains 16 residues. This chain's CDR3 is CASSQKPGQGNYGYTF. In DNA, the CDR3 is TGTGCCAGCAGCCAAAAACCGGGACAGGGGAACTATGGCTACACCTTC. The full variable domain, rest sourced from reference TRBV7-6 and TRBJ1-2, is GAGVSQSPRYKVTKRGQDVALRCDPISGHVSLYWYRQALGQGPEFLTYFNYEAQQDKSGLPNDRFSAERPEGSISTLTIQRTEQRDSAMYRCASSQKPGQGNYGYTFGSGTRLTVV.

V and J are TRBV6-5 and TRBJ2-1; 11 bases align to TRBD2. V was clipped by 6 bases and J by 4 bases; unmatched bases: 5. The CDR3 loop spans 15 amino acids. Germline CDR1 MNHEY, CDR2 SVGAGI. CDR3 in DNA: TGTGCCAGCAGACTTAGCGGGGGGGCTTACAATGAGCAGTTCTTC. It encodes CASRLSGGAYNEQFF.

In DNA, the CDR3 is TGTGCCTGGAGTGTGGTACGGGCGAACACCGGGGAGCTGTTTTTT. Translating it yields CAWSVVRANTGELFF. The chain combines TRBV30 with TRBJ2-2, with unresolved D. Trimming stripped 0 bases from V and 0 bases from J, with 8 bases between. This CDR3 contains 15 residues. Per germline, CDR1 GTSNPN and CDR2 SVGIG (reference sequence).

The chain has TRBV19 and TRBJ2-7; the match to TRBD1 covers 12 bases. The length of the CDR3 is 13 residues. The junction had 5 bases not matched to a gene; V was cut back by 9 bases and J by 5 bases. Germline V gene lookup returns CDR1 LNHDA and CDR2 SQIVND (reference sequence). DNA for the CDR3: TGTGCCAGCCGGGACAGGGGGCTCAACGAGCAGTACTTC. Translation: CASRDRGLNEQYF.

The chain recombines TRBV6-7 with TRBJ2-7, with TRBD2 as a possible D gene (7 bases). TRBV6-7 is an ORF for which the function is uncertain. Deletions cut 0 bases from V and 4 bases from J, with 25 bases between. This CDR3 region has 19 residues. CDR3: CASSYSTLRPGRGGYEQYF. The CDR3 DNA is TGTGCCAGCAGTTACTCGACCCTAAGACCGGGGAGGGGGGGATACGAGCAGTACTTC.

V usage is TRBV2 and J usage is TRBJ2-3, with a weak D call TRBD2 (7 bases). With 6 bases removed from V and 0 bases from J, the gap between germline ends came to 25 bases. Germline-derived CDR1 and CDR2 are SNHLY and FYNNEI. The length of the CDR3 is 19 residues. CDR3 DNA sequence: TGTGCCAGCAGGCCCGGGCGGCGGGGGCCCTCCTCGAGCACAGATACGCAGTATTTT. Amino acids: CASRPGRRGPSSSTDTQYF.

The chain has TRBV19 and TRBJ2-2, with 7 positions matching TRBD1. The CDR3 covers 15 residues. V shed 7 bases, J shed 7 bases, and the junction held 12 bases outside the gene matches. Germline V gives CDR1 LNHDA, CDR2 SQIVND (reference sequence). CDR3 DNA: TGTGCCAGTAACCTTCGACAGGGTATGGTCGGGGAGCTGTTTTTT. This codes for CASNLRQGMVGELFF.